A single sample is the source of the 28 T cell receptor beta chains below, sequenced in a study of T cell responses to AZD1222 COVID-19 vaccine. TCRdb's table, derived via immunoSEQ multiplex PCR, lists solely in-frame clones and lacks some. The sample shows 140,000 or so clones, 75% to 90% of them seen only once. Source: peripheral blood, taken on day 0 of AZD1222 vaccination. These receptors were taken from an adult in good health.

This chain links TRBV29-1 with TRBJ1-2; a weak D match, TRBD1 (5 bases). The CDR3 covers 12 residues. Germline CDR1 SQVTM, CDR2 ANQGSEA. The V end lost 8 bases, the J end lost 3 bases, and 13 bases lay between the germline ends. The CDR3 is CSYLWGDYGYTF. DNA of the CDR3: TGCAGCTACCTATGGGGCGACTATGGCTACACCTTC.

V gene TRBV2 combines with J gene TRBJ1-2; 10 nucleotides agree with TRBD1. V gave up 6 bases and J gave up 0 bases; unmatched junction bases: 4. The CDR3 contains 15 residues. Germline V gene sequence: CDR1 SNHLY, CDR2 FYNNEI. The CDR3 DNA follows: TGTGCCAGCAGCGGGGGGACAGGGGCTAACTATGGCTACACCTTC. Its translation is CASSGGTGANYGYTF.

The count of this clone is one. The chain combines TRBV5-8 with TRBJ2-1; TRBD2 aligns across 11 bases. V was clipped by 4 bases and J by 7 bases; unmatched bases: 13. CDR1 and CDR2 from the germline V gene are SGHTS and YDEGEE. CDR3 length: 17 residues. DNA of the CDR3: TGTGCCAGCAGCCCCCCAACTAGCGGGAGTATAGGTAATGAGCAGTTCTTC. Translated, it gives CASSPPTSGSIGNEQFF.

The chain carries TRBV19 and TRBJ2-1; tentatively, D is TRBD2 (6 bases). From germline, CDR1 is LNHDA and CDR2 SQIVND (reference sequence). The CDR3 totals 14 residues. V lost 1 base, J lost 4 bases, and 8 bases lay in between. CDR3 region: CASSIAGAYNEQFF. In DNA, the CDR3 is TGTGCCAGTAGTATAGCGGGAGCATACAATGAGCAGTTCTTC.

The V gene is TRBV27, the J gene TRBJ1-2; 12 bases match TRBD1. This CDR3 is built from 19 residues. From germline, CDR1 is MNHEY and CDR2 SMNVEV (reference sequence). The V and J ends lost 2 bases and 4 bases, in that order; junction bases with no gene match: 14. The CDR3, as DNA: TGTGCCAGCAGTTTAAAGGCCCCCGGGACAGGGGGCAGACGCTATGGCTACACCTTC. Its translation: CASSLKAPGTGGRRYGYTF.

The J gene is TRBJ1-2, the V gene TRBV6-6; 7 bases map to TRBD1. CDR3 length equals 15 residues. CDR1 and CDR2 (germline): MNHNY, SVGAGI (reference sequence). V was pared by 4 bases and J by 4 bases, with 9 bases of the junction left unmatched. The CDR3 spells CASSFPGTATYGYTF. The CDR3 DNA reads as TGTGCCAGCAGTTTTCCCGGGACAGCAACCTATGGCTACACCTTC.

V is TRBV7-9 and J is TRBJ2-7; D tentatively reads TRBD1 or TRBD2 (5 bases each). This CDR3 is built from 14 residues. With 5 bases removed from V and 9 bases from J, the gap between germline ends came to 20 bases. The germline CDR1 and CDR2 sequences are SEHNR and FQNEAQ (reference sequence). CDR3 amino acids: CASSGMGSSQGQYF. CDR3 DNA sequence: TGTGCCAGCAGCGGAATGGGCTCTAGCCAGGGGCAGTACTTC.

J is TRBJ1-5 and V is TRBV5-6; tentative D call: TRBD1 (6 bases). Trimming removed 3 bases at V and 3 bases at J, with 10 bases between. CDR1 and CDR2 from the germline V gene are SGHDT and YYEEEE. There are 14 residues in the CDR3. The CDR3 sequence: CASSWGHLNQPQHF. DNA of the CDR3: TGTGCCAGCAGCTGGGGACACCTCAATCAGCCCCAGCATTTT.

The CDR3 nucleotides read TGTGCCAGCAGCGCCCAAGGAGGGGACACCACCCGTGGCTACACCTTC. The encoded protein is CASSAQGGDTTRGYTF. The rearrangement links TRBV9 to TRBJ1-2; D might be TRBD1 (6 bases). The CDR3 has 16 amino acids. Deletions cut 3 bases from V and 7 bases from J, with 22 bases between. The germline CDR1 and CDR2 sequences are SGDLS and YYNGEE. Drawing the rest from reference TRBV9 and TRBJ1-2, the complete variable domain is DSGVTQTPKHLITATGQRVTLRCSPRSGDLSVYWYQQSLDQGLQFLIQYYNGEERAKGNILERFSAQQFPDLHSELNLSSLELGDSALYFCASSAQGGDTTRGYTFGSGTRLTVV.

This chain uses TRBV7-3 with TRBJ2-2; 12 bases are shared with TRBD2. In germline, CDR1 is SGHTA, CDR2 FQGTGA. The J segment lost 1 base and the V segment lost 3 bases, leaving 18 bases of the junction unmatched. The CDR3 contains 22 residues. In DNA, the CDR3 is TGTGCCAGCAGCTTTACCATACGGACTAGCGGGACGCTTACCGGGAACACCGGGGAGCTGTTTTTT. Its translation: CASSFTIRTSGTLTGNTGELFF.

The V and J genes are TRBV7-8 and TRBJ2-1; D unresolved. The CDR3 consists of 12 residues. The V end was cut by 5 bases, the J end by 12 bases, with 14 bases between. Germline V gene lookup returns CDR1 SGHVS and CDR2 FQNEAQ. The CDR3 DNA reads as TGTGCCAGCAGCCCATTAACTCATGGGCAGTTCTTC. Translating gives CASSPLTHGQFF.

This chain joins TRBV18 and TRBJ2-7; 9 positions agree with TRBD1. This CDR3 is built from 14 residues. Trimming removed 3 bases from V and 6 bases from J; junction bases left unmatched: 6. Germline V gene sequence: CDR1 KGHSH, CDR2 LQKENI. In DNA, the CDR3 is TGTGCCAGCTCACCGGGACAGGGTGTAGGCGAGCAGTACTTC. This translates into CASSPGQGVGEQYF.

Regarding this clone: One end of the junction is discordant with germline, which a read error may explain. This chain joins TRBV10-1 and TRBJ1-3; 7 bases map to TRBD1. CDR3 length equals 15 residues. Germline V gene sequence: CDR1 WNHNN, CDR2 SYGVQD (reference sequence). CDR3 in amino acids: CASSEYGTGENAIYF. CDR3 sequence (DNA): TGCGCCAGCAGTGAATATGGAACAGGGGAAAACGCCATATATTTT.

The chain combines TRBV18 with TRBJ1-1, with 9 bases matching TRBD1. This CDR3 comprises 18 residues. V was pared by 3 bases and J by 0 bases, with 11 bases of the junction left unmatched. Germline V gene sequence: CDR1 KGHSH, CDR2 LQKENI. CDR3 sequence reads: CASSPTGTGRSLNTEAFF. CDR3 nucleotide sequence: TGTGCCAGCTCACCTACCGGGACAGGGAGATCCCTGAACACTGAAGCTTTCTTT. Filled out from reference TRBV18 and TRBJ1-1, the complete variable domain reads NAGVMQNPRHLVRRRGQEARLRCSPMKGHSHVYWYRQLPEEGLKFMVYLQKENIIDESGMPKERFSAEFPKEGPSILRIQQVVRGDSAAYFCASSPTGTGRSLNTEAFFGQGTRLTVV.

V gene TRBV28 combines with J gene TRBJ1-1, with 7 bases matching TRBD1. Trimming took 11 bases from V and 1 from J; bases not matched to a gene: 4. The CDR3 spans 12 residues. CDR1 is MDHEN and CDR2 is SYDVKM in the germline V gene. CDR3 sequence reads: CALQGTNTEAFF. In DNA, the CDR3 is TGTGCCCTACAGGGGACGAACACTGAAGCTTTCTTT.

The chain is built from TRBV11-2 and TRBJ2-5, with 11 bases fitting TRBD2. The germline gives CDR1 SGHAT, CDR2 FQNNGV. This CDR3 contains 15 residues. J was trimmed by 3 bases and V by 5 bases; bases with no gene match: 5. Here the CDR3 reads CASSAGLAVEETQYF. As DNA, the CDR3 is TGTGCCAGCAGCGCGGGACTAGCGGTGGAAGAGACCCAGTACTTC.

V is TRBV28 and J is TRBJ2-7; 7 bases agree with TRBD2. J lost 0 bases, V lost 4 bases, and 9 bases had no gene match. The CDR3 contains 16 residues. Germline assignment: CDR1 MDHEN and CDR2 SYDVKM. The CDR3 region is CASSSLSGPSSYEQYF. The DNA for the CDR3 is TGTGCCAGCAGTTCCCTTAGCGGGCCTTCCTCCTACGAGCAGTACTTC.

This clone was counted once. The chain links TRBV12-3 or TRBV12-4 to TRBJ2-3; D is undetermined. V was clipped by 3 bases and J by 10 bases, with 8 bases between them. The CDR3 sequence is 11 residues long. CDR3 sequence: CASSLEIAQYF. The CDR3 DNA reads TGTGCCAGCAGTTTGGAAATTGCGCAGTATTTT.

The J gene is TRBJ2-7, the V gene TRBV5-4; perhaps TRBD2 as D (5 bases). V dropped 1 base and J dropped 3 bases, with 11 bases sitting between them. In germline, CDR1 is SGHNT, CDR2 YYREEE (reference sequence). This CDR3 comprises 14 residues. CDR3 residues: CASSLRGNHYEQYF. In DNA form, the CDR3 reads TGTGCCAGCAGCTTGCGGGGAAATCACTACGAGCAGTACTTC.

This rearrangement joins TRBV14 to TRBJ1-1, with D maybe TRBD1 (5 bases). V was pared by 4 bases and J by 1 base, with 10 bases between. The CDR3 has 14 amino acids. In germline, CDR1 is SGHDN, CDR2 FVKESK. The CDR3 protein is CASSPYGGNTEAFF. CDR3 DNA: TGTGCCAGCAGCCCCTATGGGGGGAACACTGAAGCTTTCTTT.

The V gene is TRBV27, the J gene TRBJ2-5, with 7 bases aligning to TRBD1. This CDR3 has 15 amino acids. V gave up 5 bases and J gave up 5 bases; unmatched junction bases: 11. The germline CDR1 and CDR2 sequences are MNHEY and SMNVEV (reference sequence). The CDR3 reads CASSPIDRVGETQYF. The DNA for the CDR3 is TGTGCCAGCAGTCCGATCGACAGGGTCGGGGAGACCCAGTACTTC.

The V gene is TRBV28, the J gene TRBJ2-2; tentatively, D is TRBD1 (5 bases). The V end was cut by 2 bases, the J end by 0 bases, with 10 bases between. Germline assignment: CDR1 MDHEN and CDR2 SYDVKM. The CDR3 runs 16 residues. The CDR3 nucleotides read TGTGCCAGCAGTTTACACCAGGGTCCGAACACCGGGGAGCTGTTTTTT. It translates to CASSLHQGPNTGELFF.

J is TRBJ2-2 and V is TRBV6-4, with TRBD1 matching over 8 bases. With 6 bases clipped from V and 6 bases from J, the junction kept 6 bases outside the gene matches. Germline V gene data show CDR1 as MRHNA and CDR2 as SNTAGT. CDR3 size: 14 residues. The CDR3 region has the DNA TGTGCCAGCAGGGCCGACAGGGGTGCCGGGGAGCTGTTTTTT. Its translation: CASRADRGAGELFF.

This chain joins TRBV29-1 and TRBJ1-4, with D maybe TRBD1 (6 bases). Trimming shortened V by 1 base and J by 12 bases, and 9 bases separated the two germline ends. The V gene's germline CDR1 is SQVTM and CDR2 ANQGSEA. This CDR3 is 11 amino acids long. CDR3 nucleotides: TGCAGCGTTGAAGGAAGGGGGGAACTGTTTTTT. Translated, it gives CSVEGRGELFF.

The CDR3 DNA reads as TGCGCCAGCAGCATAGATGGCAGGGGCACCATATATTTT. It specifies CASSIDGRGTIYF. This rearrangement joins TRBV5-1 to TRBJ1-3; D is possibly TRBD1 (6 bases). The CDR3 is 13 residues long. In germline, CDR1 is SGHRS, CDR2 YFSETQ. The V and J ends lost 4 bases and 9 bases respectively, with 14 bases between them. Full variable domain (outside the CDR3, taken from reference TRBV5-1 and TRBJ1-3): KAGVTQTPRYLIKTRGQQVTLSCSPISGHRSVSWYQQTPGQGLQFLFEYFSETQRNKGNFPGRFSGRQFSNSRSEMNVSTLELGDSALYLCASSIDGRGTIYFGEGSWLTVV.

This clone was detected once. The chain links TRBV19 to TRBJ2-3; 15 nucleotides agree with TRBD2. Trimming cost V 5 bases and J 3 bases; bases outside gene matches: 9. CDR1 is LNHDA, CDR2 SQIVND, per germline (reference sequence). CDR3 length: 18 amino acids. CDR3 DNA sequence: TGTGCCAGTAGTCCTCGGACTAGCGGGAGGGGGAGAACAGATACGCAGTATTTT. Protein product: CASSPRTSGRGRTDTQYF.

V is TRBV5-6 and J is TRBJ1-2; TRBD1 might be the D (5 bases). The ends were cut back, 1 base at V and 6 bases at J, with 13 bases in the middle. Germline loops: CDR1 SGHDT, CDR2 YYEEEE. CDR3 length: 14 residues. The CDR3 protein is CASSLWGPANGYTF. CDR3 DNA: TGTGCCAGCAGCTTGTGGGGCCCCGCTAATGGCTACACCTTC.

The V gene is TRBV7-8, the J gene TRBJ2-1, with D maybe TRBD2 (6 bases). This CDR3 has 15 residues. The V end was cut by 5 bases, the J end by 7 bases, with 18 bases between. The germline V gene encodes CDR1 SGHVS and CDR2 FQNEAQ. The CDR3 DNA reads TGTGCCAGCAGCGTGGTAGGGGAGCGGGTTAATGAGCAGTTCTTC. Amino acids: CASSVVGERVNEQFF.